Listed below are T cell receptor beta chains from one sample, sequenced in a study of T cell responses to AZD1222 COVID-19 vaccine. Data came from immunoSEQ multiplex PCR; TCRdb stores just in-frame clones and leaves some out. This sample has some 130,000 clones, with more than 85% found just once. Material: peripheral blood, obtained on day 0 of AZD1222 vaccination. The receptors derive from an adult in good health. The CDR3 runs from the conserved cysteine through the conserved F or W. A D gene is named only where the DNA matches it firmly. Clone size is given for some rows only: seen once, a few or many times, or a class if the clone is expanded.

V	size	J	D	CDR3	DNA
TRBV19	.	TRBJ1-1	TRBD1	CASSIRTGVNTEAFF	TGTGCCAGTAGTATCAGGACAGGGGTGAACACTGAAGCTTTCTTT
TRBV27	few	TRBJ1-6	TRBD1	CASRTGNSPLHF	TGTGCCAGCAGGACAGGGAATTCACCCCTCCACTTT
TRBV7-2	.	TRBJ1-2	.	CASSSRGTLDVGYTF	TGTGCCAGCAGCTCCCGCGGGACTCTCGATGTTGGCTACACCTTC
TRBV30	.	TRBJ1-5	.	CAWSVGSANQPQHF	TGTGCCTGGAGTGTGGGGTCGGCCAATCAGCCCCAGCATTTT
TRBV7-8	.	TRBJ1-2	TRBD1	CASSLAGTGPGRGYTF	TGTGCCAGCAGCTTAGCGGGGACAGGGCCGGGTCGTGGCTACACCTTC
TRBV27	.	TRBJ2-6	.	CASSPGVSGANVLTF	TGTGCCAGCAGTCCAGGGGTCTCTGGGGCCAACGTCCTGACTTTC
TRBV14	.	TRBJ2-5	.	CASSQVWGETQYF	TGTGCCAGCAGCCAAGTTTGGGGGGAGACCCAGTACTTC
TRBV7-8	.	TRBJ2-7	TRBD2	CASSWGGNYEQYF	TGTGCCAGCAGCTGGGGGGGGAATTACGAGCAGTACTTC
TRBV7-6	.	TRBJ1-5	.	CASSPSSQGNQPQHF	TGTGCCAGCAGCCCGAGCTCACAGGGCAATCAGCCCCAGCATTTT
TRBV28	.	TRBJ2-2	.	CASSLGGFTGELFF	TGTGCCAGCAGTTTAGGAGGTTTCACCGGGGAGCTGTTTTTT
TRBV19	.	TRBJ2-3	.	CASSIGRPTLTDTQYF	TGTGCCAGTAGTATAGGCAGGCCAACTCTCACAGATACGCAGTATTTT
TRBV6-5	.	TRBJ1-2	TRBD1	CASIATGASSYGYTF	TGTGCCAGCATTGCGACAGGGGCTTCTTCCTATGGCTACACCTTC